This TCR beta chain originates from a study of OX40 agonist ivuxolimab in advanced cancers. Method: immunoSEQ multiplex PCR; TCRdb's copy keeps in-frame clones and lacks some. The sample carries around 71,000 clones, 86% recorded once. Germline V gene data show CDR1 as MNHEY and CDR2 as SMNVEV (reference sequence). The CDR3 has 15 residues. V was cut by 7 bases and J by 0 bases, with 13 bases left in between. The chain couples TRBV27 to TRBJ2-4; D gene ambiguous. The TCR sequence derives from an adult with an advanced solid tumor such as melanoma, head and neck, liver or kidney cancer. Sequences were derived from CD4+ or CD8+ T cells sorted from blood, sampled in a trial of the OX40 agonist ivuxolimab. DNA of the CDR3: TGTGCCAGCACCTCGAGGTCACTAGCCAAAAACATTCAGTACTTC. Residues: CASTSRSLAKNIQYF.